A single sample is the source of the 3 T cell receptor beta chains below, sequenced in a study of blood T cells in healthy people across ages. The second PCR ran roughly 6 to 11 cycles with a sample-barcoded 5' primer and J-beta primers. TCRdb processed the 5' RACE reads anew with MiXCR; each CDR3 protein has one entry. The sample has hundreds of thousands of distinct CDR3 sequences, about 37% seen once. Sequenced input: blood. Every receptor here comes from a man aged 18-30 years in good health.

This clonotype has only a few counts. The chain uses TRBV6-1 and TRBJ1-1, with D possibly matching TRBD1 (5 bases). V was trimmed by 4 bases and J by 0 bases, leaving 12 bases between them. CDR3 length equals 15 residues. Germline V gives CDR1 MNHNS, CDR2 SASEGT. The CDR3 loop is CASSAQGAMNTEAFF. CDR3 coding DNA: TGTGCCAGCAGTGCGCAGGGAGCCATGAACACTGAAGCTTTCTTT.

This rearrangement joins TRBV7-8 to TRBJ1-5; 7 nucleotides align to TRBD1. The CDR3 length is 16 residues. The trim removed 4 bases at V and 6 bases at J, leaving 12 bases unmatched. CDR1 SGHVS and CDR2 FQNEAQ come from the germline V gene. CDR3: CASSSTRQGGGQPQHF. CDR3 coding DNA: TGTGCCAGCAGCTCCACCCGACAGGGAGGAGGTCAGCCCCAGCATTTT.

This clonotype was recorded a few times. The chain uses TRBV12-3 or TRBV12-4 and TRBJ2-7; D uncertain. Trimming pared 2 bases from V and 6 bases from J, leaving 11 bases between. The CDR3 consists of 13 residues. DNA of the CDR3: TGTGCCAGCAGTTTACTTTCCGGGTCCGAGCAGTACTTC. Amino acid sequence: CASSLLSGSEQYF.